This passage covers 2 T cell receptor beta chains from one sample sequenced in a study of blood T cell repertoires in COVID-19. TCRdb's copy holds only in-frame clones and misses some; the assay was immunoSEQ multiplex PCR. The repertoire holds more than 200,000 clones, with around 90% as singletons. Input material: PBMCs or T cells enriched from blood (not recorded which). The receptors originated from a man between 25 and 39 years old in a cohort exposed to, infected with or recovered from COVID-19 (not recorded which).

The chain combines TRBV19 with TRBJ1-2; 8 bases align to TRBD1. The CDR3 is 20 residues long. The J segment lost 2 bases and the V segment lost 5 bases, leaving 22 bases of the junction unmatched. CDR1 LNHDA and CDR2 SQIVND come from the germline V gene (reference sequence). Here the CDR3 reads CASSANVVHRGVSSNYGYTF. The CDR3 coding sequence is TGTGCCAGTAGTGCAAACGTCGTTCACAGGGGGGTCTCATCCAACTATGGCTACACCTTC.

The rearrangement links TRBV27 to TRBJ1-2; 7 bases align to TRBD1. CDR3 length: 11 amino acids. Germline V gives CDR1 MNHEY, CDR2 SMNVEV (reference sequence). Unmatched junction bases numbered 1, after V lost 7 bases and J lost 5 bases. The CDR3 bases are TGTGCCAGCACAGGGGGGTATGGCTACACCTTC. Translated, it gives CASTGGYGYTF.